The rows below give T cell receptor beta chains drawn from one sample of a study of early T cells in non-severe SARS-CoV-2 infection. TCRdb re-called the 5' RACE reads with MiXCR, one entry per CDR3 protein. The data hold around 60,000 distinct CDR3 sequences, with more than 8.5% observed a single time. The sample comprised whole blood. These receptors were taken from an adult who was a healthcare worker with PCR-confirmed SARS-CoV-2 infection or an uninfected control (not recorded which). Each CDR3 is given with its conserved first and last residue. D genes are given only for firm matches. Clone sizes are given selectively: once, few, many, or a class where the clone is expanded.

V	J	D	size	DNA	CDR3
TRBV4-1	TRBJ2-3	NA	many	TGCGCCAGCTCCCGGGGAGAGATAGCAGATACGCAGTATTTT	CASSRGEIADTQYF
TRBV6-6	TRBJ1-2	TRBD1	many	TGTGCCAGCTCTTACTCACAGGGGACCCATGGCTACACCTTC	CASSYSQGTHGYTF
TRBV18	TRBJ2-7	NA	many	TGTGCCAGCTCCCTGACTAATTACGAGCAGTACTTC	CASSLTNYEQYF
TRBV20-1	TRBJ2-1	TRBD1	many	TGCAGTGCTAAAAACAGGGGGTTCGGAAATGAGCAGTTCTTC	CSAKNRGFGNEQFF
TRBV2	TRBJ2-7	NA	many	TGTGCCAGCAGTGTGATCAGGACCGAGCAGTACTTC	CASSVIRTEQYF
TRBV6-5	TRBJ1-4	NA	many	TGTGCCAGCAGTCGGGGGAATCGGATAGAAAAACTGTTTTTT	CASSRGNRIEKLFF
TRBV7-6	TRBJ1-2	TRBD1	many	TGTGCCAGCAGCTCCAGGGGGTTAAACGGGGGCTACACCTTC	CASSSRGLNGGYTF
TRBV5-8	TRBJ2-1	TRBD2	many	TGTGCCAGCAGCTTGGGACTAGCGGCTTCCTACAATGAGCAGTTCTTC	CASSLGLAASYNEQFF
TRBV10-3	TRBJ2-3	TRBD1	NA	TGTGCCACCAGAACCGGGACAGGGGGCACAGATACGCAGTATTTT	CATRTGTGGTDTQYF
TRBV2	TRBJ2-1	NA	many	TGTGCCAGCAGTGAGGCGGGGTTTGAGCAGTTCTTC	CASSEAGFEQFF
TRBV20-1	TRBJ1-2	NA	NA	TGCAGTTCTAGCTGGGGCAGGGCGGCGGGCTACACCTTC	CSSSWGRAAGYTF
TRBV24-1	TRBJ2-2	TRBD1	NA	TGTGCCACCAGTGATTTGCCCGGGACGGGACAGACAACGGGGGAGCTGTTTTTT	CATSDLPGTGQTTGELFF
TRBV29-1	TRBJ2-2	NA	few	TGCAGCACTAGGACAACGAACACCGGGGAGCTGTTTTTT	CSTRTTNTGELFF
TRBV7-9	TRBJ2-7	NA	many	TGTGCCAGCAGCTTAGTTACGGAACCTTACGTGCAGTACTTC	CASSLVTEPYVQYF
TRBV6-2/TRBV6-3	TRBJ2-3	NA	many	TGTGCCAGCAGTTACTGGCCCCTAGAGAGCACAGATACGCAGTATTTT	CASSYWPLESTDTQYF
TRBV14	TRBJ1-1	NA	many	TGTGCCAGCAGCCCGTTCGAGAGGAACACTGAAGCTTTCTTT	CASSPFERNTEAFF
TRBV7-3	TRBJ1-1	NA	NA	TGTGCCAGCAGCTTAACTGCATTGAACACTGAAGCTTTCTTT	CASSLTALNTEAFF
TRBV5-5	TRBJ1-2	NA	many	TGTGCCAGCAGCCGGGGGGCGGACTATGGCTACACCTTC	CASSRGADYGYTF
TRBV29-1	TRBJ2-1	NA	many	NA	CSVHPSGRGNEQFF
TRBV5-1	TRBJ2-5	TRBD1	many	TGCGCCAGCGCACTGGGACAGGGTCAAGAGACCCAGTACTTC	CASALGQGQETQYF
TRBV7-3	TRBJ2-4	TRBD2	NA	TGTGCCAGCAGCCCGATGCTAGCGGGAGACTCCAAAAACATTCAGTACTTC	CASSPMLAGDSKNIQYF
TRBV30	TRBJ2-3	TRBD2	few	TGTGCCTGCCTCGGCGGGAGGGCCAGGGGTACGCAGTATTTT	CACLGGRARGTQYF
TRBV19	TRBJ2-2	NA	many	TGTGCCAGTAGCCACCCTTCTCTAGGGCAGGGAAACACCGGGGAGCTGTTTTTT	CASSHPSLGQGNTGELFF
TRBV7-2	TRBJ2-6	NA	many	TGTGCCAGCAGCTTTGACGGGTCTGGGGCCAACGTCCTGACTTTC	CASSFDGSGANVLTF
TRBV6-6	TRBJ2-7	TRBD1	many	TGTGCCAGCAGTTACACAGGACAGGGGGTATCCGAGCAGTACTTC	CASSYTGQGVSEQYF